The entry below gives a single T cell receptor beta chain sequence along with its context. This sample was included in a study of blood T cell repertoires in COVID-19. The overall study: In each case, the material was cDNA or gDNA derived from T cells, B-cell-depleted T cells, or PBMCs.

V lost 5 bases, J lost 0 bases, and 16 bases lay in between. CDR3 length: 16 residues. CDR1 and CDR2 from the germline V gene are MNHEY and SMNVEV (reference sequence). As originally analysed: Cell counts per sample came from amplifying reference gene primers. The repertoire was sequenced with immunoSEQ multiplex PCR; TCRdb's copy has only in-frame clones and lacks some. That table supplies the V and J calls and clone size; D and trimming were determined from the DNA. The table lists 150,000 to 200,000 clones, 75% to 90% of them singletons, with less than 3.5% in the top ten. J is TRBJ1-1 and V is TRBV27; weak D call: TRBD1 (6 bases). This receptor was obtained from a woman aged 60-75 years with acute or convalescent COVID-19. Sequencing input: peripheral blood. CDR3 region: CASSTNPTGLNTEAFF. In DNA form, the CDR3 reads TGTGCCAGCAGTACGAACCCTACAGGGCTGAACACTGAAGCTTTCTTT.